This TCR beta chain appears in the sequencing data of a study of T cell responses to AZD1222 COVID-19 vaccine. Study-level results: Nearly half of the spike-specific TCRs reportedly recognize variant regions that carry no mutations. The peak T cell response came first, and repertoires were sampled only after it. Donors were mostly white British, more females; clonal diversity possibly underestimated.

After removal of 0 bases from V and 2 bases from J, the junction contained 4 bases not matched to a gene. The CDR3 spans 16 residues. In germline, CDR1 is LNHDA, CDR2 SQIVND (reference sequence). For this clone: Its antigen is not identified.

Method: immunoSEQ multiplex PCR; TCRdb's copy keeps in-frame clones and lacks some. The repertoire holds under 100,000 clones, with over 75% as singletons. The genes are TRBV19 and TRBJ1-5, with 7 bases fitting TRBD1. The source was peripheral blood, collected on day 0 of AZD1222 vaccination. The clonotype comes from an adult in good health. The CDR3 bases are TGTGCCAGTAGTATAGATGGCAGGGGGGGCAATCAGCCCCAGCATTTT. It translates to CASSIDGRGGNQPQHF.